This T cell receptor (beta chain) was obtained from a study of blood T cell repertoires in COVID-19. Sequencing was performed with immunoSEQ multiplex PCR; in TCRdb, only in-frame clones are kept and a portion is missing. The sample lists under 110,000 clones; 76% were seen once. V was cut by 4 bases and J by 3 bases, with 16 bases left in between. Per the germline V gene, CDR1 is SGHRS and CDR2 is YFSETQ. The CDR3 consists of 15 residues. This clone was observed a few times. The clonotype comes from an elderly man with COVID-19, enrolled during active disease. The chain has TRBV5-1 and TRBJ1-1; D not certain. The sample was peripheral blood. CDR3 sequence reads: CASSVLAVTDTEAFF. CDR3 coding DNA: TGCGCCAGCAGCGTTCTTGCGGTGACGGACACTGAAGCTTTCTTT. The full variable domain, in which reference TRBV5-1 and TRBJ1-1 provide the parts outside the CDR3, is KAGVTQTPRYLIKTRGQQVTLSCSPISGHRSVSWYQQTPGQGLQFLFEYFSETQRNKGNFPGRFSGRQFSNSRSEMNVSTLELGDSALYLCASSVLAVTDTEAFFGQGTRLTVV.